This record concerns one T cell receptor (beta chain) sequence. Its specificity is not known. The data were taken from a study of T cells in Graves' hyperthyroidism and ophthalmopathy. Study-wide results and caveats: Using 13 V-J features, a model discriminated ophthalmopathy from stable hyperthyroidism.

Amplification yielded TCR beta CDR3 regions, with RNA transcripts as the source. The HTBI set primed first-round TCR CDR3 RT-PCR. MiXCR, run by TCRdb on the multiplex PCR reads, gives a single entry per CDR3 protein. Here the sample spans 300,000 to 500,000 distinct CDR3 sequences, over 12% being singletons. V lost 1 base and J lost 8; bases outside the gene matches: 6. The CDR3 loop spans 15 amino acids. CDR1 SGHTA and CDR2 FQGNSA come from the germline V gene. The receptor comes from a man aged 50 to 60 with Graves' ophthalmopathy. The chain is built from TRBV7-2 and TRBJ2-1; 9 bases map to TRBD1. Sequencing was performed on blood. CDR3 nucleotide sequence: TGTGCCAGCAGCTTAGGGGGGACAGGGAGTGATGAGCAGTTCTTC. As protein: CASSLGGTGSDEQFF.